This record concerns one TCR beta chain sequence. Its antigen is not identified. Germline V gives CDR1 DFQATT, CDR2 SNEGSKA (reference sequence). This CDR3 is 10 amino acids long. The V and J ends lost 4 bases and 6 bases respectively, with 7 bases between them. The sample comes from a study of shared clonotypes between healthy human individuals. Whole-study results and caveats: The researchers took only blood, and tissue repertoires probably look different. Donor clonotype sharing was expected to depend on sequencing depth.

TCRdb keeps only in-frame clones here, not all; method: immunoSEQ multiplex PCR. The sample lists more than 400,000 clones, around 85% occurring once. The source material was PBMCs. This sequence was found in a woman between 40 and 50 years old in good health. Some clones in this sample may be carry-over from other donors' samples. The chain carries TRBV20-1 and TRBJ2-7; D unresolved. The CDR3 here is CSATRSEQYF. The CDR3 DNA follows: TGCAGTGCTACCCGAAGCGAGCAGTACTTC.